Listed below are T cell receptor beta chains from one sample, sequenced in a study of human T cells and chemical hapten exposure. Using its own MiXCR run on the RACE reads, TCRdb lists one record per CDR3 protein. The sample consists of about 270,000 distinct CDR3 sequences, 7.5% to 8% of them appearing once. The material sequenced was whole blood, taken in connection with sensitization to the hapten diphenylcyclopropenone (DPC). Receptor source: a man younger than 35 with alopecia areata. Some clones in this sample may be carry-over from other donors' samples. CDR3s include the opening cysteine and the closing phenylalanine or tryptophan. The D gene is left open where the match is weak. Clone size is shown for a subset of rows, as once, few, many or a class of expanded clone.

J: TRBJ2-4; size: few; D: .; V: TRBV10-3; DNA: TGTGCCATCAGTGCCGGACTGCTAGCCAAAAACATTCAGTACTTC; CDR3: CAISAGLLAKNIQYF
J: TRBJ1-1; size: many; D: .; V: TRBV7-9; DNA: TGTGCCAGCAGCTCCCCAGGGGAAACTGAAGCTTTCTTT; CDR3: CASSSPGETEAFF
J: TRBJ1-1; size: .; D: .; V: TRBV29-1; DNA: TGCAGCGGTCGTTCGAACACTGAAGCTTTCTTT; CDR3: CSGRSNTEAFF
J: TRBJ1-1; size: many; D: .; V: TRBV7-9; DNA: TGTGCCAGCAGCGCCATACAGGCCAACACTGAAGCTTTCTTT; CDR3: CASSAIQANTEAFF
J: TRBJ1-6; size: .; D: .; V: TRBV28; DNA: TGTGCCAGCAGTTTAATGGGGGGCCCCTATAATTCACCCCTCCACTTT; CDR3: CASSLMGGPYNSPLHF
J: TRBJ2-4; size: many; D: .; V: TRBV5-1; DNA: TGCGCCAGCAGCTTGGAGGCGGGGTACGGGAACATTCAGTACTTC; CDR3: CASSLEAGYGNIQYF
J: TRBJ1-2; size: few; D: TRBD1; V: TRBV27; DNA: TGTGCCAGCAGCCCACAGGGGGTTAGTGGAGGCTACACCTTC; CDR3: CASSPQGVSGGYTF
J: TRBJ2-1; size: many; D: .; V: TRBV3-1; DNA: TGTGCCAGCAGCCAAGACCTGGTCCATGAGCAGTTCTTC; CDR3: CASSQDLVHEQFF
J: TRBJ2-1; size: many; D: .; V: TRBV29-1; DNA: TGCAGCGTGGACCGGTCGGGAGCCCAGAATGAGCAGTTCTTC; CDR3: CSVDRSGAQNEQFF
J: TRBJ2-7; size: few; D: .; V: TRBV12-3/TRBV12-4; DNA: TGTGCCAGCAGGGTAGTGGGAACCTACGAGCAGTACTTC; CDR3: CASRVVGTYEQYF
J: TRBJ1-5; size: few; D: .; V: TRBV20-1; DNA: TGCAGTGCTATAGGTGAGGCCGGCTATAGCAATCAGCCCCAGCATTTT; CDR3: CSAIGEAGYSNQPQHF
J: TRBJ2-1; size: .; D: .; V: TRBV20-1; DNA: TGCAGTGCTAGCCCTCCGACCTGGGCCTACAATGAGCAGTTCTTC; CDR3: CSASPPTWAYNEQFF
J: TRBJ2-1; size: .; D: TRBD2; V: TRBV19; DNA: TGTGCCAGTAGTATAGGTTTCGGACTAGCTAGCCTCAATGAGCAGTTCTTC; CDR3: CASSIGFGLASLNEQFF
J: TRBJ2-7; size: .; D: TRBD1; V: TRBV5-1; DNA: TGCGCCAGCAGCGTTGGACGACAGGGGGCTGTGTATGGGCAGTACTTC; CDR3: CASSVGRQGAVYGQYF
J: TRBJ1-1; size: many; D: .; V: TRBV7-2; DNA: TGTGCCAGCGGTTGGAGAGCGGTTACTGTGATGAACACTGAAGCTTTCTTT; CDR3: CASGWRAVTVMNTEAFF
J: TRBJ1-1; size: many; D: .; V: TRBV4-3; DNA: TGCGCCAGCAGCCAAGAGACAGGAGCTGAAGCTTTCTTT; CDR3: CASSQETGAEAFF
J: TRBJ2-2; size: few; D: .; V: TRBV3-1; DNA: TGTGCCAGCAGCCAACCCGGGGAGCTGTTTTTT; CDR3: CASSQPGELFF
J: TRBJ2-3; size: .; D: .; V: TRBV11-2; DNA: TGTGCCAGCAGCTTAGCTGGGCGGGACACAGATACGCAGTATTTT; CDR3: CASSLAGRDTDTQYF
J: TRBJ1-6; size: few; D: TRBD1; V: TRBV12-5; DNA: TGTGCTAGGGATACCCCGGGACAGCTTTTTTATAGGAATTCACCCCTCCACTTT; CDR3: CARDTPGQLFYRNSPLHF
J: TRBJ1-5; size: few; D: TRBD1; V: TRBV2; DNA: TGTGCCAGCAGTCCTGAGGACAGGGCAGATCAGCCCCAGCATTTT; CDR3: CASSPEDRADQPQHF
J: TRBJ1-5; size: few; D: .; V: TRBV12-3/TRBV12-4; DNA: TGTGCCAGCAGTTTCGGCCCCGAACTAAATCAGCCCCAGCATTTT; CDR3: CASSFGPELNQPQHF
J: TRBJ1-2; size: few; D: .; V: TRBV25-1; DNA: TGTGCCAGCAGTGAATTAGCCTCAGGACTGAACTATGGCTACACCTTC; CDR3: CASSELASGLNYGYTF
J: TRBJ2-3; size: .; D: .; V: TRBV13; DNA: TGTGCCAGCAGCCCGCTAGAATATGCAGATACGCAGTATTTT; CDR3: CASSPLEYADTQYF
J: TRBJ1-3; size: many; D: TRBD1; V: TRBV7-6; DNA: TGTGCCAGCAGCCTCTCCCAGACAGGGGCTGGAAACACCATATATTTT; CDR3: CASSLSQTGAGNTIYF
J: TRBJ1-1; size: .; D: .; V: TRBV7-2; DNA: TGTGCCAGCAGCTTAGGAAGGGCCGTGAACACTGAAGCTTTCTTT; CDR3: CASSLGRAVNTEAFF
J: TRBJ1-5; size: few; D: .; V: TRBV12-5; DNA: TGTGCTAGTGGTTTAAGAGGGGTCGGCAATCAGCCCCAGCATTTT; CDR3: CASGLRGVGNQPQHF
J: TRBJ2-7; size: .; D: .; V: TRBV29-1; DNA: TGCAGCGTTGCGCGGGTGTGGGAGCGATCCTACGAGCAGTACTTC; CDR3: CSVARVWERSYEQYF
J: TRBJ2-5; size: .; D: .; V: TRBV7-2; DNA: TGTGCCAGCAGCTTAGGGTTACTAGGCGGAGAGACCCAGTACTTC; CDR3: CASSLGLLGGETQYF
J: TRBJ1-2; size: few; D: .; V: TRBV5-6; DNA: TGTGCCAGCAGCTCCAAAAATGGCTACACCTTC; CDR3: CASSSKNGYTF
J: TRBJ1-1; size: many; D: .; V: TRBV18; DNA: TGTGCCAGCTCACCACCCGGGGACAACACTGAAGCTTTCTTT; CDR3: CASSPPGDNTEAFF
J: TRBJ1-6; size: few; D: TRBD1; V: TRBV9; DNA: TGTGCCAGCAGCGTAGGTGGGACAGGAATTAATTCACCCCTCCACTTT; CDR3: CASSVGGTGINSPLHF
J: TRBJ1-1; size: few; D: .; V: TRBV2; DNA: TGTGCCAGCAGTGAAGGCCGACGGGGGTACACTGAAGCTTTCTTT; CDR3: CASSEGRRGYTEAFF
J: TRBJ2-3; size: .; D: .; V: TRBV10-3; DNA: TGTGCCATCACCCCGGGACTGGAATCCACGCATACGCAGTATTTT; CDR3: CAITPGLESTHTQYF
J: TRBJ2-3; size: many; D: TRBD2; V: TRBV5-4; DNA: TGTGCCAGCAGCTTGGTTAGCGGGGGTCGCACAGATACGCAGTATTTT; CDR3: CASSLVSGGRTDTQYF
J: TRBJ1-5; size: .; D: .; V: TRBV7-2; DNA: TGTGCCAGCAGCCCCCAAGACAGAAGCAATCAGCCCCAGCATTTT; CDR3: CASSPQDRSNQPQHF
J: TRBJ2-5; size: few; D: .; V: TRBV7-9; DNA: TGTGCCAGCAGCTCCGGGCTCCTAGAAGAGACCCAGTACTTC; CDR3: CASSSGLLEETQYF
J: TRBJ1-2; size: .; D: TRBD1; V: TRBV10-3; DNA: TGTGCCATCAGTGAGCACGACAGGGGGCGCGACTATGGCTACACCTTC; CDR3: CAISEHDRGRDYGYTF
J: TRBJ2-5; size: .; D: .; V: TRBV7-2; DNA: TGTGCCAGCAGCTTAATCACGGGGGGCGCGGAGACCCAGTACTTC; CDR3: CASSLITGGAETQYF
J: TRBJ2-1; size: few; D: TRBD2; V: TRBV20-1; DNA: TGCAGTGCTGAAGGTCTAGCGGGACACAATGAGCAGTTCTTC; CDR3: CSAEGLAGHNEQFF
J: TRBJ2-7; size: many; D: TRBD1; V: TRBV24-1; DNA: TGTGCCACCAGTGACTCCGGGACAGGCGAGGAGCAGTACTTC; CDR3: CATSDSGTGEEQYF
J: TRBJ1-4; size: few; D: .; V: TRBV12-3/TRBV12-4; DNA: TGTGCCAGCAGTCTTTCTTGGGAAAAACTGTTTTTT; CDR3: CASSLSWEKLFF
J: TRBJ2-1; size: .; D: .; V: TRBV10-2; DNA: TGCGCCAGCACATCAGGAGGGGGACTCTACAATGAGCAGTTCTTC; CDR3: CASTSGGGLYNEQFF
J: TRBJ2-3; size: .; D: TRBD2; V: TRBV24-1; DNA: TGTGCCACCAGTGATTTTGGGACTAGCGGATACCAACGCACAGATACGCAGTATTTT; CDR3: CATSDFGTSGYQRTDTQYF
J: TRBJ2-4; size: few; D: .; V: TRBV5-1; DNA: TGCGCCAGCAGCTTGCCAGGGGGGCGGGCCAAAAACATTCAGTACTTC; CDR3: CASSLPGGRAKNIQYF
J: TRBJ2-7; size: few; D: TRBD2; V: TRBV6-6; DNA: TGTGCCAGCAGTTCTAGCGGGATCCCCGAGCAGTACTTC; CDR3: CASSSSGIPEQYF
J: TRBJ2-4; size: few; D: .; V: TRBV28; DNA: TGTGCCCCCCCGTGGCTCGACCGGGGCCGGGTAACCAAAAACATTCAGTACTTC; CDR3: CAPPWLDRGRVTKNIQYF
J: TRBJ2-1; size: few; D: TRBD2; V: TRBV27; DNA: TGTGCCAGCAGTAACCCGGGACTAGCGGGGAGAATTAATGAGCAGTTCTTC; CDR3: CASSNPGLAGRINEQFF